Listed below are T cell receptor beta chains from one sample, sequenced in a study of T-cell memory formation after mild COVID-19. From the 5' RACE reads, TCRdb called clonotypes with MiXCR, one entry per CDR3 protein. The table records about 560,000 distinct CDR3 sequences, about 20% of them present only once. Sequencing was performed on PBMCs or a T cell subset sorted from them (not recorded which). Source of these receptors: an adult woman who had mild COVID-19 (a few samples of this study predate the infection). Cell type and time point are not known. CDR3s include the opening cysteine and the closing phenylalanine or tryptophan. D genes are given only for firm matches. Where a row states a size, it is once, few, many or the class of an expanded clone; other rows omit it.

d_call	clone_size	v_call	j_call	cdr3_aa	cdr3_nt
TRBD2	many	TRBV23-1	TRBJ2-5	CASSIRGGTQETQYF	TGCGCCAGCAGTATTCGCGGGGGGACGCAAGAGACCCAGTACTTC
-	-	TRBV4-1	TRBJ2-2	CASSQDILRNTGELFF	TGCGCCAGCAGCCAAGACATACTCCGGAACACCGGGGAGCTGTTTTTT
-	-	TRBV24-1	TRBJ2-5	CATSDSGATQYF	TGTGCCACCAGTGATTCGGGGGCGACCCAGTACTTC
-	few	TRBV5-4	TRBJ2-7	CASSPTPSVYEQYF	TGTGCCAGCAGCCCCACGCCGTCGGTTTACGAGCAGTACTTC
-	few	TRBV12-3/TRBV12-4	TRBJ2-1	CASSLLDGDEQFF	TGTGCCAGCAGTTTGCTAGATGGGGATGAGCAGTTCTTC
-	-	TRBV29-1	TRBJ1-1	CSVEETMNTEAFF	TGCAGCGTTGAAGAGACGATGAACACTGAAGCTTTCTTT
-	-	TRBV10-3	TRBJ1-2	CAASVSGDYGYTF	TGTGCCGCGTCCGTGTCAGGGGATTATGGCTACACCTTC
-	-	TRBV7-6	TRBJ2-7	CASSLVGGHNSYEQYF	TGTGCCAGCAGCTTAGTTGGGGGACATAACTCCTACGAGCAGTACTTC
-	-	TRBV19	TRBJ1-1	CASSAGGAEAFF	TGTGCCAGTAGCGCGGGGGGCGCTGAAGCTTTCTTT
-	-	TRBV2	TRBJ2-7	CASSPMSSYEQYF	TGTGCCAGCAGCCCGATGAGCTCCTACGAGCAGTACTTC
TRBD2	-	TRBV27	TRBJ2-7	CASGVSGRAWYEQYF	TGTGCCAGCGGAGTTAGCGGGAGGGCCTGGTACGAGCAGTACTTC
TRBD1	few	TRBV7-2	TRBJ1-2	CASSFRDRGFDGYTF	TGTGCCAGCAGCTTCCGGGACAGGGGTTTCGATGGCTACACCTTC
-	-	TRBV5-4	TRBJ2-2	CASSLVGSTTGELFF	TGTGCCAGCAGCTTGGTGGGCTCCACCACCGGGGAGCTGTTTTTT
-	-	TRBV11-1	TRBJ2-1	CASSLIGRRAYNEQFF	TGTGCCAGCAGCTTAATCGGGCGGAGAGCATACAATGAGCAGTTCTTC
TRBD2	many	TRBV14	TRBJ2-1	CASSPYSGAYSYNEQFF	TGTGCCAGCAGCCCGTATAGCGGGGCCTACTCCTACAATGAGCAGTTCTTC
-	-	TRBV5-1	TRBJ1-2	CASSPGERDYGYTF	TGCGCCAGCAGCCCAGGGGAGAGGGACTATGGCTACACCTTC
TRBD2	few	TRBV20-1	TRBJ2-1	CSARDPRLASYNEQFF	TGCAGTGCTAGAGATCCTAGACTAGCTTCCTACAATGAGCAGTTCTTC
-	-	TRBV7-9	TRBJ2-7	CASSSAGTYEQYF	TGTGCCAGCAGCTCAGCCGGGACTTACGAGCAGTACTTC
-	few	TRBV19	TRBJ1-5	CASTKGWNQPQHF	TGTGCCAGTACTAAGGGCTGGAATCAGCCCCAGCATTTT
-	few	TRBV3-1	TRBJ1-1	CASSENRVEAFF	TGTGCCAGCAGTGAGAACAGGGTTGAAGCTTTCTTT
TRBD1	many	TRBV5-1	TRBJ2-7	CASSLGQGFEQYF	TGCGCCAGCAGCTTGGGACAGGGATTCGAGCAGTACTTC
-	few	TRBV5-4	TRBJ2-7	CASSFGEVTGDYEQYF	TGTGCCAGCAGCTTTGGGGAGGTGACAGGCGACTACGAGCAGTACTTC
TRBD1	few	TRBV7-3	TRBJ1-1	CASSSSGTGFTEAFF	TGTGCCAGCAGCTCCTCCGGGACAGGGTTTACTGAAGCTTTCTTT
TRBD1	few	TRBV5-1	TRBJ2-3	CASSLTGQGLSDTQYF	TGCGCCAGCAGCTTGACGGGACAGGGACTAAGCGATACGCAGTATTTT
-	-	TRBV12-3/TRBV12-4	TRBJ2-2	CASRDPGGPGELFF	TGTGCCAGCAGGGACCCCGGAGGACCCGGGGAGCTGTTTTTT
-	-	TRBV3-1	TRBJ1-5	CASSQDHPTGPSNQPQHF	TGTGCCAGCAGCCAAGATCACCCGACAGGACCTAGCAATCAGCCCCAGCATTTT
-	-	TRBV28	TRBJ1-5	CASSPFREGLRSATQHF	TGTGCCAGCAGCCCATTCCGGGAAGGCCTACGATCAGCGACCCAGCATTTT
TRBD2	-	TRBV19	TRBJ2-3	CASSPLSGSTDTQYF	TGTGCCAGTAGTCCACTTAGCGGGAGCACAGATACGCAGTATTTT
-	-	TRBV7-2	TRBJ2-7	CASSFGLGSSYEQYF	TGTGCCAGCAGCTTCGGACTGGGAAGCTCCTACGAGCAGTACTTC
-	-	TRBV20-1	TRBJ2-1	CSARGGASRDRGYNEQFF	TGCAGTGCTAGAGGGGGAGCTAGCCGCGACCGTGGCTACAATGAGCAGTTCTTC
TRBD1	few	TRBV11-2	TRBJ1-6	CASSDGTGGYNSPLHF	TGTGCCAGCAGCGATGGGACAGGGGGCTATAATTCACCCCTCCACTTT
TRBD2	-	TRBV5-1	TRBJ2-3	CASSSGTSVTNTQYF	TGCGCCAGCAGCTCCGGGACTAGCGTGACTAATACGCAGTATTTT
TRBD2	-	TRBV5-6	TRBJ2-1	CASSFQGLLAGGPENEQFF	TGTGCCAGCAGCTTTCAGGGGCTTCTAGCGGGAGGGCCTGAAAATGAGCAGTTCTTC
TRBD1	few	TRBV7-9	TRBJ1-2	CASSLGSRDSFYGYTF	TGTGCCAGCAGCTTAGGATCCCGGGACAGCTTCTATGGCTACACCTTC
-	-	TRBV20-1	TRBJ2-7	CSARGAGQSFFYEQYF	TGCAGTGCTAGAGGGGCAGGACAGTCTTTTTTCTACGAGCAGTACTTC
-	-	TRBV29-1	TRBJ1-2	CSVNSAYGYTF	TGCAGCGTCAACAGTGCCTATGGCTACACCTTC
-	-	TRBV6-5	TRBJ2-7	CASTLSQGQEQYF	TGTGCCAGCACCCTCTCTCAGGGGCAGGAGCAGTACTTC
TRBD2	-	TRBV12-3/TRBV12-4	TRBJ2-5	CASSPNYGPSGRPLGPKETQYF	TGTGCCAGCAGTCCCAACTACGGACCTAGCGGGAGGCCTTTAGGGCCTAAAGAGACCCAGTACTTC
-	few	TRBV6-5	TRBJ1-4	CASSRTAGVNEKLFF	TGTGCCAGCAGTCGCACAGCGGGTGTTAATGAAAAACTGTTTTTT
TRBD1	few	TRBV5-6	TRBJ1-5	CASSFWTGNSNQPQHF	TGTGCCAGCAGCTTTTGGACAGGGAACAGCAATCAGCCCCAGCATTTT
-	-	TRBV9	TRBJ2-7	CASSGGDLPSYEQYF	TGTGCCAGCAGCGGAGGGGACCTCCCCTCCTACGAGCAGTACTTC
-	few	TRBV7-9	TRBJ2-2	CASSLERSGTGELFF	TGTGCCAGCAGCTTAGAGCGCTCGGGGACCGGGGAGCTGTTTTTT
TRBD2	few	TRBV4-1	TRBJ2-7	CASSQDRSGRDEQYF	TGCGCCAGCAGCCAAGACAGAAGCGGGAGGGACGAGCAGTACTTC
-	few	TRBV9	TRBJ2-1	CASSVQGGPYNEQFF	TGTGCCAGCAGCGTACAGGGAGGACCATACAATGAGCAGTTCTTC
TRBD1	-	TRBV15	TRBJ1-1	CATSNSHDTGGDIWSTEAFF	TGTGCCACCAGCAACAGCCATGATACAGGGGGCGATATTTGGAGCACTGAAGCTTTCTTT
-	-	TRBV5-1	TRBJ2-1	CASSLWQVGGYNEQFF	TGCGCCAGCAGCTTGTGGCAAGTCGGCGGTTACAATGAGCAGTTCTTC
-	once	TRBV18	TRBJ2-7	CASSLRTVTYEQYF	TGTGCCAGCTCACTTAGGACGGTCACCTACGAGCAGTACTTC
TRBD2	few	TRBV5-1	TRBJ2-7	CASREMTSGLYEQYF	TGCGCCAGCCGGGAGATGACTAGCGGGCTGTACGAGCAGTACTTC